This is a list of T cell receptor beta chains from one sample in a study of T cell responses to AZD1222 COVID-19 vaccine. The assay was immunoSEQ multiplex PCR, and TCRdb's table has in-frame clones only and misses some. Among some 58,000 clones, 70% to 80% were seen once, and the ten largest hold roughly 5.2%. The specimen was peripheral blood, collected 28 days after the second AZD1222 dose. Receptor source: an adult who received the AZD1222 COVID-19 vaccine. Each CDR3 is given with its conserved first and last residue. The D gene is left open where the match is weak. The size entry is marked missing in some rows and otherwise reads once, few, many or a size class.

13	TRBV29-1	-	TRBJ1-1	-	CSVQGGTDTEAFF	TGCAGCGTTCAGGGTGGAACGGACACTGAAGCTTTCTTT
15	TRBV5-1	TRBD1	TRBJ1-1	once	CASTAGTGDTSEAFF	TGCGCCAGCACCGCCGGGACAGGGGACACATCTGAAGCTTTCTTT
15	TRBV7-9	TRBD2	TRBJ2-1	-	CASFWSGSGHNEQFF	TGTGCCAGTTTCTGGAGCGGGAGCGGCCACAATGAGCAGTTCTTC
14	TRBV18	-	TRBJ1-5	-	CASSPGGPNQPQHF	TGTGCCAGCTCACCTGGCGGACCCAATCAGCCCCAGCATTTT
14	TRBV10-3	-	TRBJ2-3	-	CAISEASGTDTQYF	TGTGCCATCAGTGAAGCTAGCGGCACAGATACGCAGTATTTT
13	TRBV6-5	-	TRBJ1-1	-	CASSYWEDTEAFF	TGTGCCAGCAGTTATTGGGAAGACACTGAAGCTTTCTTT
13	TRBV11-2	-	TRBJ2-5	once	CASSLGSRETQYF	TGTGCCAGCAGCTTAGGGAGCAGGGAGACCCAGTACTTC
16	TRBV2	-	TRBJ1-3	-	CASSEAPGVPGNTIYF	TGTGCCAGCAGTGAAGCCCCGGGAGTCCCTGGAAACACCATATATTTT
13	TRBV19	-	TRBJ2-5	once	CASRAGAQETQYF	TGTGCCAGTCGGGCCGGGGCCCAAGAGACCCAGTACTTC
13	TRBV5-4	-	TRBJ2-5	-	CASSFFGEETQYF	-
17	TRBV7-2	-	TRBJ2-6	-	CASSKGGGSSGANVLTF	TGTGCCAGCAGTAAGGGAGGTGGGAGCTCTGGGGCCAACGTCCTGACTTTC
16	TRBV5-4	TRBD2	TRBJ2-3	once	CASSLDPGGSTDTQYF	TGTGCCAGCAGCTTGGATCCGGGGGGGAGCACAGATACGCAGTATTTT
12	TRBV25-1	-	TRBJ2-2	-	CASSDVAGELFF	TGTGCCAGCAGTGACGTCGCCGGGGAGCTGTTTTTT
14	TRBV9	-	TRBJ2-2	-	CASSVDPNTGELFF	TGTGCCAGCAGCGTAGACCCGAACACCGGGGAGCTGTTTTTT
14	TRBV4-2	-	TRBJ1-5	-	CASSPRVVDQPQHF	TGTGCCAGCAGCCCGAGGGTAGTCGATCAGCCCCAGCATTTT
10	TRBV14	-	TRBJ1-2	once	CASSPLGYTF	TGTGCCAGCAGCCCCCTTGGCTACACCTTC
14	TRBV5-1	-	TRBJ2-7	few	CASSPTLGGDEQYF	TGCGCCAGCAGCCCGACCTTAGGAGGGGACGAGCAGTACTTC
14	TRBV19	-	TRBJ1-1	-	CASMEQTRNTEAFF	TGTGCCAGTATGGAACAGACTAGGAACACTGAAGCTTTCTTT
13	TRBV5-6	-	TRBJ1-2	-	CASSSGLDYGYTF	TGTGCCAGCAGCTCGGGACTTGACTATGGCTACACCTTC
12	TRBV3-1/TRBV3-2	-	TRBJ2-7	-	CASSHGTYEQYF	TGTGCCAGCAGCCACGGTACCTACGAGCAGTACTTC
14	TRBV5-4	-	TRBJ1-1	-	CASSPQGLGAEAFF	TGTGCCAGCAGCCCTCAGGGGCTCGGCGCTGAAGCTTTCTTT
15	TRBV5-1	TRBD2	TRBJ2-7	few	CASSTRLAGGPEQYF	TGCGCCAGCAGCACCCGACTAGCGGGAGGCCCCGAGCAGTACTTC